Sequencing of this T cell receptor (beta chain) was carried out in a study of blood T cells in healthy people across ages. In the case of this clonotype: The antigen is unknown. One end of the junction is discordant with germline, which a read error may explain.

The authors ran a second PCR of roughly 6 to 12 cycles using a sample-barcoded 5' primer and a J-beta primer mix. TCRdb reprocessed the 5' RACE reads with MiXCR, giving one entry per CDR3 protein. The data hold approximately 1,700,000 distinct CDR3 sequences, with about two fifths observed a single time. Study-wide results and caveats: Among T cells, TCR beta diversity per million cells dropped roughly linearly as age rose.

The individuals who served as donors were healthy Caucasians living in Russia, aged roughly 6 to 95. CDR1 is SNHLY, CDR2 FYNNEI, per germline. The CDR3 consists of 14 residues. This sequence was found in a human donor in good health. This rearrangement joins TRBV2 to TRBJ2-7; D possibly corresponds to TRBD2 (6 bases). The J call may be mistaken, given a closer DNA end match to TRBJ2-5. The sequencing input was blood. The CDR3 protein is CVSNYGGGEETQYF. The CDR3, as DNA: TGTGTCAGCAATTACGGGGGAGGTGAAGAGACCCAGTACTTC.